Listed below are T cell receptor beta chains from one sample, sequenced in a study of blood T cell repertoires in COVID-19. The table came from immunoSEQ multiplex PCR; TCRdb's copy has only in-frame clones and leaves some out. The sample lists roughly 130,000 clones, roughly four fifths seen once, with around 10% in the top ten. The sample comprised PBMCs or T cells enriched from blood (not recorded which). The receptors shown here come from a man in his fifties who had recovered from COVID-19. Both conserved end residues are part of each CDR3. Fields, in order: D gene, clone size, V gene, J gene, CDR3 protein, CDR3 DNA. D genes are given only for firm matches. Clone size is shown for a subset of rows, as once, few, many or a class of expanded clone.

TRBD1,NA,TRBV7-8,TRBJ1-5,CASSLSDVWTGLGPQHF,TGTGCCAGCAGCCTTTCCGACGTCTGGACAGGCCTAGGGCCCCAGCATTTT
NA,NA,TRBV27,TRBJ1-5,CASSLSPGGHQPQHF,TGTGCCAGCAGTTTATCCCCGGGGGGGCATCAGCCCCAGCATTTT
TRBD2,NA,TRBV7-6,TRBJ2-3,CASSLFGGRGGARTDTQYF,TGTGCCAGCAGCTTATTTGGTGGCCGGGGGGGGGCCCGCACAGATACGCAGTATTTT
TRBD2,NA,TRBV5-4,TRBJ2-3,CASSVSGGAGDTQYF,TGTGCCAGCAGCGTAAGCGGGGGGGCGGGAGATACGCAGTATTTT
TRBD2,NA,TRBV5-1,TRBJ2-7,CASSYTSDLSSYEQYF,TGCGCCAGCAGCTACACTAGCGACCTGAGCTCCTACGAGCAGTACTTC
TRBD1,NA,TRBV19,TRBJ1-5,CASSIFGTVIGPQHF,TGTGCCAGTAGTATATTTGGGACAGTAATTGGGCCCCAGCATTTT
TRBD2,NA,TRBV19,TRBJ2-3,CASSPPRPGRGADTQYF,TGTGCCAGTAGTCCCCCCCGCCCGGGGCGGGGGGCAGATACGCAGTATTTT
NA,NA,TRBV9,TRBJ1-6,CASSPPGSSYNSPLHF,TGTGCCAGCAGCCCCCCAGGTAGCTCCTATAATTCACCCCTCCACTTT
NA,once,TRBV30,TRBJ1-1,CAWRLWGAENTEAFF,TGTGCCTGGAGACTCTGGGGCGCGGAGAACACTGAAGCTTTCTTT
NA,NA,TRBV6-5,TRBJ2-3,CASTPGATDTQYF,TGTGCCAGCACCCCGGGAGCCACAGATACGCAGTATTTT
TRBD1,NA,TRBV4-3,TRBJ1-2,CASSQEPTGSSYGYTF,TGCGCCAGCAGCCAAGAACCGACAGGGAGTAGCTATGGCTACACCTTC
NA,NA,TRBV10-3,TRBJ2-3,CAIIGQRSTTSTDTQYF,TGTGCCATCATAGGACAACGGTCAACCACTAGCACAGATACGCAGTATTTT
NA,few,TRBV6-5,TRBJ1-6,CASSYGSGYRSPLHF,TGTGCCAGCAGTTACGGGTCGGGGTATCGGTCACCCCTCCACTTT
NA,NA,TRBV7-2,TRBJ2-5,CASSFQGLETQYF,TGTGCCAGCAGCTTCCAGGGCTTAGAGACCCAGTACTTC
TRBD1,NA,TRBV30,TRBJ1-1,CAWGRDRGGEAFF,TGTGCCTGGGGCCGGGACAGGGGTGGTGAAGCTTTCTTT
TRBD1,few,TRBV5-5,TRBJ1-6,CASSLGTGLGSPLHF,TGTGCCAGCAGCTTGGGGACAGGCCTTGGTTCACCCCTCCACTTT
NA,NA,TRBV5-6,TRBJ1-5,CASSLARGGQPQHF,TGTGCCAGCAGCTTGGCCAGGGGCGGTCAGCCCCAGCATTTT
NA,NA,TRBV30,TRBJ1-1,CAWSLIGGVATEAFF,TGTGCCTGGAGTTTAATTGGTGGAGTTGCCACTGAAGCTTTCTTT
NA,few,TRBV24-1,TRBJ2-5,CATSDYRAGETQYF,TGTGCCACCAGTGATTACAGGGCAGGGGAGACCCAGTACTTC
TRBD1,NA,TRBV9,TRBJ1-2,CASSPFLTGSNYGYTF,TGTGCCAGCAGCCCATTCCTGACAGGGTCTAACTATGGCTACACCTTC
TRBD2,NA,TRBV11-3,TRBJ2-1,CASSLRAGTSVVREQFF,TGTGCCAGCAGCTTAAGAGCCGGGACTAGCGTGGTTCGGGAGCAGTTCTTC
NA,NA,TRBV27,TRBJ1-3,CASSSGVGGNTIYF,TGTGCCAGCAGTTCAGGGGTGGGTGGAAACACCATATATTTT
TRBD1,NA,TRBV29-1,TRBJ1-1,CSVVSNRQGPTEAFF,TGCAGCGTTGTTTCGAATCGACAGGGACCCACTGAAGCTTTCTTT
TRBD2,NA,TRBV7-3,TRBJ2-2,CASSPPGLAGSITGELFF,TGTGCCAGCAGTCCCCCGGGACTAGCGGGTTCGATCACCGGGGAGCTGTTTTTT
TRBD2,NA,TRBV9,TRBJ2-5,CASSVDPSGGAQETQYF,TGTGCCAGCAGCGTAGACCCTAGCGGGGGGGCCCAAGAGACCCAGTACTTC
NA,NA,TRBV7-6,TRBJ1-2,CASSLMDSRNSYGYTF,TGTGCCAGCAGCTTGATGGACAGTAGAAACAGTTATGGCTACACCTTC
TRBD1,once,TRBV6-2/TRBV6-3,TRBJ2-3,CASSYWGQGGTDTQYF,TGTGCCAGCAGTTACTGGGGACAGGGGGGCACAGATACGCAGTATTTT
TRBD1,NA,TRBV2,TRBJ1-4,CASSARGTGNEKLFF,TGTGCCAGCAGCGCCCGAGGGACAGGGAATGAAAAACTGTTTTTT
TRBD1,NA,TRBV11-2,TRBJ1-6,CASSPGTGEWDSPLHF,TGTGCCAGCAGCCCCGGGACAGGGGAATGGGATTCACCCCTCCACTTT
NA,NA,TRBV28,TRBJ1-2,CASSPRAGRDGYTF,TGTGCCAGCAGCCCCCGGGCAGGGCGAGATGGCTACACCTTC
TRBD1,NA,TRBV30,TRBJ2-3,CAWSGQGVADTQYF,TGTGCCTGGAGCGGTCAGGGGGTGGCAGATACGCAGTATTTT
NA,NA,TRBV13,TRBJ1-4,CASSFFQGGTNEKLFF,TGTGCCAGCAGCTTCTTCCAAGGGGGAACTAATGAAAAACTGTTTTTT
NA,few,TRBV7-2,TRBJ2-3,CASSFLRDTQYF,TGTGCCAGCAGCTTCCTTCGGGATACGCAGTATTTT
TRBD1,NA,TRBV5-5,TRBJ1-4,CASSFGQVPSEKLFF,TGTGCCAGCAGCTTTGGACAGGTCCCAAGTGAAAAACTGTTTTTT
TRBD1,NA,TRBV28,TRBJ2-2,CASSLGDRGSGELFF,TGTGCCAGCAGTTTAGGGGACAGGGGATCCGGGGAGCTGTTTTTT
NA,NA,TRBV18,TRBJ1-5,CASSLGLNQPQHF,TGTGCCAGCTCACTGGGACTCAATCAGCCCCAGCATTTT
TRBD1,NA,TRBV6-5,TRBJ2-7,CATPGGYEQYF,TGTGCCACCCCAGGGGGCTACGAGCAGTACTTC
NA,few,TRBV5-1,TRBJ2-2,CASSLGLTGELFF,TGCGCCAGCAGCTTGGGACTAACCGGGGAGCTGTTTTTT
TRBD1,few,TRBV29-1,TRBJ1-3,CSVGDRGGGNTIYF,TGCAGCGTGGGAGACAGGGGAGGTGGAAACACCATATATTTT
NA,NA,TRBV19,TRBJ1-5,CASSMGSSGGARTESNQPQHF,TGTGCCAGTAGTATGGGGTCGTCGGGGGGGGCTCGTACGGAAAGCAATCAGCCCCAGCATTTT
NA,NA,TRBV5-1,TRBJ1-1,CASSLMIRDTEAFF,TGCGCCAGCAGCTTGATGATCAGGGACACTGAAGCTTTCTTT
NA,NA,TRBV12-3/TRBV12-4,TRBJ1-1,CASSLGQNTEAFF,TGTGCCAGCAGTTTAGGGCAGAACACTGAAGCTTTCTTT
TRBD1,NA,TRBV4-1,TRBJ2-7,CASSQSQGDYEQYF,TGCGCCAGCAGCCAATCACAGGGGGACTACGAGCAGTACTTC
NA,NA,TRBV7-9,TRBJ2-5,CASRAGGRETQYF,TGTGCCAGCCGGGCCGGGGGTCGAGAGACCCAGTACTTC
NA,NA,TRBV11-2,TRBJ1-2,CASSLSAGGQRGYTF,TGTGCCAGCAGCTTAAGCGCGGGGGGGCAGAGGGGCTACACCTTC